The 6 T cell receptor beta chains listed next were all sequenced from one sample in a study of blood T cell repertoires in COVID-19. Some clones are missing from TCRdb's copy, which holds only in-frame ones; the method was immunoSEQ multiplex PCR. The repertoire holds some 150,000 clones, around 81% seen once, with 10% to 15% in the top ten. The sequencing input was peripheral blood. The receptor set was obtained from a man between 60 and 75 years old with active or convalescent COVID-19.

The chain has TRBV9 and TRBJ1-2, with 7 bases aligning to TRBD1. V lost 2 bases, J lost 2 bases, and 3 bases stayed unmatched. CDR3 size: 14 residues. The germline V gene encodes CDR1 SGDLS and CDR2 YYNGEE. The CDR3 protein is CASSVGQANYGYTF. CDR3 bases: TGTGCCAGCAGCGTCGGACAGGCCAACTATGGCTACACCTTC.

The sample holds a few counts of this clone. This sequence joins TRBV19 and TRBJ1-2, with D perhaps matching TRBD1 (6 bases). The germline V and J ends were trimmed by 3 bases and 3 bases, with 14 bases remaining between them. The CDR3 runs 15 residues. Germline-derived CDR1 and CDR2 are LNHDA and SQIVND (reference sequence). CDR3 bases: TGTGCCAGTAGTATGAGGACAGCCATTTACTATGGCTACACCTTC. Translated, it gives CASSMRTAIYYGYTF.

V usage is TRBV27 and J usage is TRBJ1-2, with 9 positions matching TRBD1. Per the germline V gene, CDR1 is MNHEY and CDR2 is SMNVEV (reference sequence). The CDR3 consists of 16 residues. V gave up 5 bases and J gave up 4 bases; unmatched junction bases: 11. CDR3 in DNA: TGTGCCAGCAGTAAGTACAGGGGGCTTGGGGGCTATGGCTACACCTTC. Protein product: CASSKYRGLGGYGYTF.

The genes are TRBV27 and TRBJ1-2; 8 nucleotides match TRBD1. The CDR3 loop spans 14 amino acids. J was trimmed by 6 bases and V by 9 bases; bases with no gene match: 12. In germline, CDR1 is MNHEY, CDR2 SMNVEV (reference sequence). In DNA, the CDR3 is TGTGCCAGTGGTTTTATGGACAGGGATGATGGCTACACCTTC. It yields the protein CASGFMDRDDGYTF.

V is TRBV7-9 and J is TRBJ2-7; the D gene is possibly TRBD1 (6 bases). The germline CDR1 and CDR2 sequences are SEHNR and FQNEAQ (reference sequence). The CDR3 is 15 residues long. Trimming took off 4 bases at V and 0 bases at J, with 13 bases between the two ends. The CDR3 DNA is TGTGCCAGCAGCTATTCCGGGACACCCTCCTACGAGCAGTACTTC. Translating it yields CASSYSGTPSYEQYF.

This rearrangement joins TRBV28 to TRBJ1-1; 8 bases line up with TRBD1. V gave up 5 bases and J gave up 11 bases; unmatched junction bases: 13. The germline V gene has CDR1 MDHEN and CDR2 SYDVKM. The CDR3 has 14 residues. CDR3 region: CASSTLTGAILAFF. For the CDR3, the DNA is TGTGCCAGCAGTACTCTGACAGGGGCTATTCTTGCTTTCTTT.